This T cell receptor beta chain was sequenced for a study of vaccination and CD4 T cells after COVID-19 (dated by TCRdb to between 2021 and 2023). With respect to the entire study: Convalescent patients had a positive SARS-CoV-2 result on nasal swab PCR, and of these patients, several had mild disease and one had severe disease. Post-COVID blood samples were collected from convalescent patients a median of approximately 93 days after diagnosis, with a range of roughly 30 to 170 days. Participants received two doses of either the Pfizer-BioNTech BNT162b2 vaccine (n=8) or the Moderna mRNA-1273 vaccine (n=2). Culture stimuli were overlapping spike peptide pools from SARS-CoV-2 and from the common cold coronaviruses HCoV-NL63, HCoV-OC43 and HCoV-229E. Post-vaccine blood samples were taken a median of roughly 75 days after the second vaccine dose, with a range of roughly 14 to 250 days. The spike-specific CD4+ TCR repertoire was compared before and after mRNA vaccination in approximately 9 COVID-19 convalescent patients and 4 infection-naive healthy vaccine recipients. Six males and four females were included in the convalescent cohort, with two Hispanic individuals, seven Caucasians, two Asians and one multiracial person represented. As controls, cultures received a CEFX viral epitope pool (the positive control), an HIV-1 Nef peptide pool (the negative control), or no peptide at all.

The library came from PCR. DNA from cultured CD4+ T cells underwent TCR sequencing with the Oncomine TCR Beta short-read assay at the Johns Hopkins FTIC core. The QIAamp micro DNA kit was used to extract genomic DNA from the cultured CD4+ T cells. Oncomine TCR Beta libraries from cultured CD4+ T cells were pooled with unique dual indexes and sequenced on an Illumina iSeq 100. The original methods were these. Non-productive sequences were filtered out, and CDR3s that did not start with C, did not end with F or W, or were shorter than 7 amino acids were discarded. Antigen-specific clonotypes were identified using the MANAFEST web application through comparison of peptide-stimulated wells with reference and other culture wells. For a clone to be called positive, the clone needed an FDR below 0.05, an odds ratio above 5, and a productive frequency above 0.1% in at least two of three replicate wells. Clonotypes that were significantly expanded in both SARS-CoV-2 spike wells and at least one common cold coronavirus spike condition were defined as cross-reactive. Levenshtein distances (stringdist) and unrooted phylogenetic trees (ape) in R version 3.6.1 were used to assess CDR3 homology. In-frame beta chains were kept once TCRdb had trimmed the public reads at Q25 with fastp and called clones with MiXCR. CDR3 protein sequences are deduplicated, and each keeps its most common genes and DNA. Clone size and V and J calls follow TCRdb, not the original study. Present in this sample are about 3,000 distinct CDR3 sequences, about 76% of which were seen just once. The ten largest clones add up to about 25% of the sample.

The CDR3 has 14 amino acids, counting the end cysteine and phenylalanine. CDR3 DNA only is kept here, 42 bases in frame from base 1. The germline V gene (reference sequence) provides CDR1 DFQATT and CDR2 SNEGSKA. Cut back by 0 bases and 8 bases, the V and J ends lie 16 bases apart. In light of the paper, this sample's treatment or condition label describes: approximately 9-day PBMC culture with coronavirus spike peptide pools or control peptides (ViraFEST assay). The ViraFEST assay was used in the study, in which antigen-specific T cells were expanded with peptide pools and expanded clonotypes were subsequently identified by TCR sequencing. The convalescent patients' positive SARS-CoV-2 PCR tests were from March to December 2020, which was before the Alpha, Beta and Delta variants emerged in the United States. PBMCs were cultured at approximately 2.1 million per well in IMDM supplemented with about 5.5% human AB serum and about 10 IU/ml IL-2, with about 10 ug/ml peptide pools added. Half of the culture medium was replaced with fresh IL-2-containing medium on days 3 and 7. CD4+ T cells were isolated after approximately ten days of culture through negative selection using the EasySep CD4+ T cell isolation kit. Ficoll-Paque Plus gradient centrifugation was used to isolate PBMCs from whole blood, and the isolated PBMCs were then either used fresh or cryopreserved at -140C. Triplicate wells were generally used for each culture condition.

The investigation overall reported the following: In convalescent patients, a median around 83% of post-vaccine SARS-CoV-2-reactive clones were detected only after vaccination, and vaccine-specific priming was suggested by this finding. Although the median number of SARS-CoV-2-reactive clonotypes went up from roughly 23 after infection to approximately 40 after vaccination, the increase was not significant. Only a relatively small number of convalescent patients were included in the study, and early timepoints following natural infection were not analyzed. Of the vaccine-specific clones found in convalescent patients, nearly all (304 of 307) were mono-reactive for SARS-CoV-2 spike instead of being cross-reactive with common cold coronaviruses.

As to this clonotype: Its cognate antigen has yet to be identified. No qualities accompany the bases; no much larger clone lies one base away.

The TCR was taken from a human donor who had recovered from COVID-19. The sequenced sample consisted of CD4+ T cells from blood, cultured in vitro. The sequence joins TRBV20-1 to TRBJ1-2; matching of 6 bases hints at TRBD1 as the D gene. The CDR3 region reads CSARDVQGQAGYTF. The sequence in DNA is TGCAGTGCTAGAGATGTTCAGGGGCAGGCCGGCTACACCTTC.